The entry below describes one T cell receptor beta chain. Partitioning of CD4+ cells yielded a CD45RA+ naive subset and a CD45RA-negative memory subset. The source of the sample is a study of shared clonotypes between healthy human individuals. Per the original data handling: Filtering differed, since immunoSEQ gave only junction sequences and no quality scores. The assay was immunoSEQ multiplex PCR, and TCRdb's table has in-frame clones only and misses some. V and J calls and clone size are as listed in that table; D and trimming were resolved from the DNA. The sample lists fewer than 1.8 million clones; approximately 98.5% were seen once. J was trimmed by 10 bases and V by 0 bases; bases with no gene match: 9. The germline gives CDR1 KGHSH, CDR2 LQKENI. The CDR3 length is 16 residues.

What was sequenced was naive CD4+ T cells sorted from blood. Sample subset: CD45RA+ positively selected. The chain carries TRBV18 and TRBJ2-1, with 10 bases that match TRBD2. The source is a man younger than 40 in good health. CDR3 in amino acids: CASSPPIAGGHGEQFF. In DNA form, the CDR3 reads TGTGCCAGCTCACCACCGATAGCGGGGGGCCATGGCGAGCAGTTCTTC.